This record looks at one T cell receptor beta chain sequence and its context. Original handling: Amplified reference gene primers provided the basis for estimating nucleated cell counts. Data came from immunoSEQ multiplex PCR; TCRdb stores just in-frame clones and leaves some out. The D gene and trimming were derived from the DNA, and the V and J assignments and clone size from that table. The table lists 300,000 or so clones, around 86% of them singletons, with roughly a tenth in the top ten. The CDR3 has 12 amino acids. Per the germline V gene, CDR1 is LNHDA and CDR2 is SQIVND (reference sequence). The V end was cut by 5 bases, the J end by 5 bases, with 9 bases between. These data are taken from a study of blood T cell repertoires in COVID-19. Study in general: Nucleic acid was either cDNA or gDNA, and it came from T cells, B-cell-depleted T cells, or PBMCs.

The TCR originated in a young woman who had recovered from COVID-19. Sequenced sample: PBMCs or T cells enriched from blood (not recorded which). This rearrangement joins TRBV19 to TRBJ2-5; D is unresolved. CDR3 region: CASSGPRETQYF. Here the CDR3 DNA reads TGTGCCAGTAGTGGGCCTCGGGAGACCCAGTACTTC.